One sample yielded the 27 T cell receptor beta chains listed below, sequenced in a study of molecular identifiers for immune sequencing clone quantification. Each CDR3 protein is one row after TCRdb ran MiXCR on the PCR reads. The table shows about 640,000 distinct CDR3 sequences, with just under 20% occurring only once. The specimen sequenced was naive CD8+ T cells from blood, with Jurkat cell RNA spiked in. Regarding subset: FACS-sorted CD8+CD4-CCR7+CD45RA+ naive T cells. The receptors were sampled from a human donor in good health. Some libraries in this study had Jurkat cell RNA spiked in.

This clonotype was seen ten or more times. The CDR3 nucleotides read TGTGCCTGGAGTGTCTGGGCATACACTGAAGCTTTCTTT. It encodes CAWSVWAYTEAFF. The V call is TRBV30, the J call TRBJ1-1; D remains unclear. This CDR3 is 13 amino acids long. V gave up 0 bases and J gave up 3 bases, with 8 bases separating them. Germline V lookup: CDR1 GTSNPN, CDR2 SVGIG (reference sequence).

This clonotype was counted between two and nine times. The chain couples TRBV11-2 to TRBJ1-4, with D unresolved. CDR3 length: 18 residues. Trimming took 1 base from V and 7 from J, leaving 22 bases between them. Germline V gene sequence: CDR1 SGHAT, CDR2 FQNNGV. The chain's CDR3 is CASSLVGWDAGIGEKLFF. In nucleotides, the CDR3 is TGTGCCAGCAGCTTAGTAGGGTGGGATGCCGGAATAGGTGAAAAACTGTTTTTT.

This clonotype was seen many times. The rearrangement joins TRBV6-1 to TRBJ1-2; D gene ambiguous. Germline loops: CDR1 MNHNS, CDR2 SASEGT. The CDR3 has 13 amino acids. Deletions cut 7 bases from V and 4 bases from J, with 13 bases between. The CDR3 nucleotides read TGTGCCAGCACAAGGACGGGAATCTATGGCTACACCTTC. Its protein product is CASTRTGIYGYTF.

At least ten counts were recorded for this clonotype. The chain carries TRBV28 and TRBJ1-5; D is unclear. Germline loops: CDR1 MDHEN, CDR2 SYDVKM. V was clipped by 8 bases and J by 6 bases, with 17 bases between them. The CDR3 contains 14 residues. The CDR3: CASDSHQTAQPQHF. For the CDR3, the DNA is TGTGCCAGCGATTCCCATCAGACCGCTCAGCCCCAGCATTTT. The entire variable domain, with the rest obtained from reference TRBV28 and TRBJ1-5, is as follows: DVKVTQSSRYLVKRTGEKVFLECVQDMDHENMFWYRQDPGLGLRLIYFSYDVKMKEKGDIPEGYSVSREKKERFSLILESASTNQTSMYLCASDSHQTAQPQHFGDGTRLSIL.

This clonotype was seen many times. The chain combines TRBV16 with TRBJ2-7, with TRBD1 matching 11 bases. This CDR3 region has 14 residues. Germline CDR1 reads KGHSY; CDR2 reads FQNENV. V gave up 2 bases and J gave up 5 bases; unmatched junction bases: 2. The CDR3, as DNA: TGTGCCAGCAGCCAAAGGACAGGGGGCCACGAGCAGTACTTC. Protein: CASSQRTGGHEQYF.

This clonotype was seen a few times. This may come from a read error, since a much larger clone is one base off. The chain is built from TRBV12-3 or TRBV12-4 and TRBJ2-3; 9 bases align to TRBD2. This CDR3 has 16 residues. The trim removed 5 bases at V and 2 bases at J, leaving 8 bases unmatched. In DNA form, the CDR3 reads TGTGCCAGCAGTCTCTTAGCGGGAGCGGACACAGATACGCAGTATTTT. Translation: CASSLLAGADTDTQYF.

This chain joins TRBV19 and TRBJ2-7; D may correspond to TRBD1 or TRBD2 (5 bases each). The V end was cut by 10 bases, the J end by 5 bases, with 27 bases between. This CDR3 has 16 amino acids. CDR1 LNHDA and CDR2 SQIVND come from the germline V gene (reference sequence). The CDR3 loop reads CATPLGSGSGGDEQYF. The CDR3 region has the DNA TGTGCCACCCCCCTCGGATCAGGGAGTGGTGGCGACGAGCAGTACTTC.

This clonotype was observed many times. This chain connects TRBV19 to TRBJ1-4; D ambiguous. Germline assignment: CDR1 LNHDA and CDR2 SQIVND (reference sequence). Trimming left V 5 bases short and J 8 bases short, with 15 bases between. This CDR3 spans 14 amino acids. For the CDR3, the DNA is TGTGCCAGTAGTCCCTCGGCAGGTGGCGAAAAACTGTTTTTT. Translation: CASSPSAGGEKLFF. The full variable domain, rest sourced from reference TRBV19 and TRBJ1-4, is DGGITQSPKYLFRKEGQNVTLSCEQNLNHDAMYWYRQDPGQGLRLIYYSQIVNDFQKGDIAEGYSVSREKKESFPLTVTSAQKNPTAFYLCASSPSAGGEKLFFGSGTQLSVL.

For the CDR3, the DNA is TGTGCCAGCAGCCATACTAGCTCCTACGAGCAGTACTTC. Amino acids: CASSHTSSYEQYF. The chain recombines TRBV3-1 with TRBJ2-7, with D possibly being TRBD2 (5 bases). CDR1 is LGHDT and CDR2 is YNNKEL in the germline V gene (reference sequence). This CDR3 contains 13 residues. The V end was cut by 3 bases, the J end by 0 bases, with 6 bases between.

Worth noting for this clonotype: This may come from a read error, since a much larger clone is one base off. This chain links TRBV2 with TRBJ1-4; no firm D call. This CDR3 is built from 15 residues. The V gene's germline CDR1 is SNHLY and CDR2 FYNNEI. The CDR3 protein is CASSLTLKNNGKLFF. DNA of the CDR3: TGTGCCAGCAGTTTAACCCTGAAGAATAATGGAAAACTGTTTTTT.

This chain links TRBV12-3 or TRBV12-4 with TRBJ2-5; D uncertain. V was clipped by 0 bases and J by 5 bases, with 7 bases between them. The CDR3 has 13 residues. The CDR3 DNA reads TGTGCCAGCAGTTTAGCGTCGTGGGAGACCCAGTACTTC. It is translated as CASSLASWETQYF.

The count of this clonotype is one. A read error may produce the germline difference seen at one junction end. This chain connects TRBV19 to TRBJ2-3; D is perhaps TRBD1 (6 bases). Germline V lookup: CDR1 LNHDA, CDR2 SQIVND (reference sequence). The CDR3 has 16 residues. CDR3 sequence: CASTWGRTVSEDTQCF. CDR3 DNA sequence: TGTGCCAGTACTTGGGGGCGGACCGTATCGGAAGATACGCAGTGTTTT.

This clonotype occurred many times. The chain is built from TRBV6-5 and TRBJ2-3; D not resolved. In germline, CDR1 is MNHEY, CDR2 SVGAGI. The CDR3 has 15 amino acids. V was cut by 0 bases and J by 3 bases, with 10 bases left in between. The CDR3 coding sequence is TGTGCCAGCAGTTACTCGGCTGATAGTACAGATACGCAGTATTTT. This codes for CASSYSADSTDTQYF.

This clonotype was picked up many times. J is TRBJ1-5 and V is TRBV12-3 or TRBV12-4; 7 bases agree with TRBD1. The V and J ends lost 6 bases and 7 bases, in that order; junction bases with no gene match: 9. The CDR3 has 14 residues. CDR3 region: CASSPRQGKQPQHF. In nucleotides, the CDR3 is TGTGCCAGCAGCCCTAGACAGGGAAAACAGCCCCAGCATTTT.

The chain carries TRBV4-1 and TRBJ1-2, with a weak D call TRBD1 (5 bases). V was pared by 1 base and J by 4 bases, with 10 bases between. The CDR3 totals 14 residues. Germline lookup yields CDR1 MGHRA and CDR2 YSYEKL. CDR3 sequence reads: CASSQGGSGYGYTF. DNA for the CDR3: TGCGCCAGCAGCCAAGGGGGGAGTGGCTATGGCTACACCTTC.

A remark on this clonotype: This may arise from a read error, as a much more abundant clone is one base away. The chain joins TRBV4-2 to TRBJ2-2; TRBD1 agrees at 9 bases. Germline V gene lookup returns CDR1 LGHNA and CDR2 YNFKEQ. This CDR3 is built from 16 residues. The CDR3 coding sequence is TGTGCCAGCAGCCAAGAATGGGACAGGGACACCGGGGGGCTGTTTTTT. This translates into CASSQEWDRDTGGLFF.

The sample holds many counts of this clonotype. V gene TRBV6-5 combines with J gene TRBJ2-7; TRBD2 might be the D (5 bases). V shed 5 bases and J shed 6 bases, with 20 bases lying between them. The V gene's germline CDR1 is MNHEY and CDR2 SVGAGI. CDR3 length: 15 residues. The CDR3 coding sequence is TGTGCCAGCAGTCTAACCGGCCGCAGTCGGGGCGAGCAGTACTTC. Residues: CASSLTGRSRGEQYF.

As for this clonotype: Being one base from a much bigger clone, this may be a read error. The J gene is TRBJ1-1, the V gene TRBV20-1; D might be TRBD1 (6 bases). Germline CDR1 and CDR2: DFQATT and SNEGSKA (reference sequence). The CDR3 consists of 15 residues. DNA of the CDR3: TGCAGTGCTAGAGATTTGCAGGGGCTGGGCACTGGAGCTTTCTTT. Its protein product is CSARDLQGLGTGAFF.

The CDR3 DNA follows: TGCGCCAGCAGCCTTCAGGGTGGGACACTACCTATAGGAGCCAAAAACATTCAGTACTTC. Protein sequence: CASSLQGGTLPIGAKNIQYF. The gene calls are TRBV10-1 and TRBJ2-4; D is perhaps TRBD1 (6 bases). Between the trimmed V and J ends, which lost 6 bases and 0 bases, there was a span of 27 bases. Germline V lookup: CDR1 WNHNN, CDR2 SYGVQD (reference sequence). The CDR3 extends over 20 amino acids.

This clonotype was recorded a few times. The chain links TRBV21-1 to TRBJ2-7; the table's TRBD1 call for D was not verified on the DNA. TRBV21-1 is listed as a pseudogene. CDR3 size: 14 residues. The CDR3 here is CASSNRDRAGEQYF. For the CDR3, the DNA is TGTGCCAGCAGCAACCGGGACAGGGCTGGGGAGCAGTACTTC.

This clonotype was picked up many times. The chain's CDR3 is CASRRGYTGELFF. CDR3 bases: TGTGCCAGCAGGCGGGGCTACACCGGGGAGCTGTTTTTT. The chain links TRBV7-9 to TRBJ2-2, with a possible D match to TRBD2 (6 bases). CDR3 length equals 13 residues. Germline-derived CDR1 and CDR2 are SEHNR and FQNEAQ (reference sequence). V shed 6 bases and J shed 3 bases, with 8 bases lying between them. Full variable domain (rest looked up from reference TRBV7-9 and TRBJ2-2): DTGVSQNPRHKITKRGQNVTFRCDPISEHNRLYWYRQTLGQGPEFLTYFQNEAQLEKSRLLSDRFSAERPKGSFSTLEIQRTEQGDSAMYLCASRRGYTGELFFGEGSRLTVL.

This clonotype was observed a handful of times. V is TRBV10-2 and J is TRBJ2-5; TRBD2 matches 7 bases. Per the germline V gene, CDR1 is WSHSY and CDR2 is SAAADI. This CDR3 comprises 14 residues. V lost 5 bases and J lost 4; bases outside the gene matches: 7. CDR3 nucleotide sequence: TGCGCCAGCAGTTCCCAGCGGGGAGGAGAGACCCAGTACTTC. Its protein product is CASSSQRGGETQYF.

This clonotype was counted at least ten times. The CDR3 sequence is CASSFRHSNTEAFF. The CDR3 coding sequence is TGTGCCAGCAGTTTTCGACACTCTAACACTGAAGCTTTCTTT. The V gene is TRBV28, the J gene TRBJ1-1; D remains unclear. Germline V gives CDR1 MDHEN, CDR2 SYDVKM. This CDR3 is 14 amino acids long. Trimming took 3 bases from V and 2 from J, leaving 10 bases between them.

This chain links TRBV25-1 with TRBJ1-2; TRBD1 agrees at 7 bases. The V and J ends lost 4 bases and 4 bases, in that order; junction bases with no gene match: 6. The germline gives CDR1 MGHDK, CDR2 SYGVNS. The CDR3 length is 14 residues. The CDR3 DNA reads TGTGCCAGCAGTGCAGGGGGGCCGATCTATGGCTACACCTTC. This gives the protein CASSAGGPIYGYTF.

There are a few counts of this clonotype. Its ends do not fully match the called genes, so a read error is possible. V gene TRBV14 combines with J gene TRBJ1-3; D is uncertain. The CDR3 totals 12 residues. Germline assignment: CDR1 SGHDN and CDR2 FVKESK. CDR3 bases: TGTGCCAGCAGCGAAACGGCGTACACCATATGTTTT. This codes for CASSETAYTICF.

Turning to this clonotype: A much larger clone lies one base from this, so it may be a read error. The rearrangement uses TRBV5-3 and TRBJ2-3, with no clear D. TRBV5-3 is placed among ORFs of uncertain function. This CDR3 has 17 residues. CDR3 coding DNA: TGTGCCAGCAGCTTGGTGGGTAGCAGGAGTGCAATAGATACGCAGTATTTT. The encoded protein is CASSLVGSRSAIDTQYF.

This clonotype came up a few times. The chain recombines TRBV19 with TRBJ2-3, with 9 bases aligning to TRBD2. V lost 3 bases, J lost 2 bases, and 12 bases stayed unmatched. CDR1 and CDR2 from the germline V gene are LNHDA and SQIVND (reference sequence). This CDR3 comprises 18 residues. CDR3 region: CASSMYGTTSGPTDTQYF. The CDR3 DNA reads TGTGCCAGTAGTATGTATGGAACGACTAGCGGACCCACAGATACGCAGTATTTT.